This T cell receptor beta chain derives from a study of patients and donors after allogeneic stem cell transplantation. Using its own MiXCR run on the RT-PCR reads, TCRdb lists one record per CDR3 protein. The sample lists some 880,000 distinct CDR3 sequences, approximately 19% occurring once. In its sample, this clonotype was seen a few times. What was sequenced was blood, either unsorted or a sorted T cell fraction (not recorded which). The source is a human donor who was either an allogeneic HSCT recipient or a stem cell or donor lymphocyte infusion donor (not recorded which). It is not recorded whose cells these are; they may come from a transplant donor.

CDR3 sequence: CASSWTGAYGYTF. CDR3 nucleotide sequence: TGTGCCAGCAGCTGGACAGGGGCCTATGGCTACACCTTC. V and J are TRBV5-8 and TRBJ1-2; 9 bases map to TRBD1. V trimming: 3 bases; J trimming: 4 bases; junction bases outside the gene matches: 1. Germline values: CDR1 SGHTS, CDR2 YDEGEE. This CDR3 region has 13 residues.